A single sample is the source of the 17 T cell receptor beta chains below, sequenced in a study of CD8 T cells in ankylosing spondylitis. One entry per CDR3 protein, called by TCRdb with MiXCR from the 5' RACE reads. The repertoire has hundreds of thousands of distinct CDR3 sequences, around 19% of them found once; the top ten carry 7.8%. The sequencing input was blood, either unsorted or a sorted T cell fraction (not recorded which). The receptors come from a male donor with ankylosing spondylitis or in good health (not recorded which).

Worth noting for this clonotype: One end of the junction does not line up with germline, which may come from a read error. The CDR3: CASSPREGSFNEQFF. CDR3 DNA sequence: TGTGCCAGCTCACCACGAGAAGGATCCTTCAATGAGCAGTTCTTC. The chain couples TRBV18 to TRBJ2-1; D is unclear. This CDR3 is built from 15 residues. The germline CDR1 and CDR2 sequences are KGHSH and LQKENI.

This chain connects TRBV5-1 to TRBJ2-5; D ambiguous. Trimming cost V 4 bases and J 4 bases, with 14 bases left between them. CDR1 SGHRS and CDR2 YFSETQ come from the germline V gene. There are 14 residues in the CDR3. The CDR3: CASSLGRWRETQYF. CDR3 DNA sequence: TGCGCCAGCAGCCTTGGACGTTGGCGAGAGACCCAGTACTTC. Full variable domain (missing parts from reference TRBV5-1 and TRBJ2-5): KAGVTQTPRYLIKTRGQQVTLSCSPISGHRSVSWYQQTPGQGLQFLFEYFSETQRNKGNFPGRFSGRQFSNSRSEMNVSTLELGDSALYLCASSLGRWRETQYFGPGTRLLVL.

CDR3: CARATTELRGYTF. CDR3 DNA: TGCGCCAGGGCTACGACAGAACTGCGGGGCTACACCTTC. The chain couples TRBV5-1 to TRBJ1-2; weak D call: TRBD1 (5 bases). CDR1 is SGHRS and CDR2 is YFSETQ in the germline V gene. The CDR3 totals 13 residues. Trimming left V 8 bases short and J 8 bases short, with 19 bases between.

Ten or more counts support this clonotype. The chain joins TRBV10-3 to TRBJ2-1, with 13 positions matching TRBD2. Germline assignment: CDR1 ENHRY and CDR2 SYGVKD. Germline trimming cut 6 bases from V and 4 bases from J; bases unmatched to any gene: 3. The CDR3 is made up of 15 amino acids. The DNA of the CDR3 is TGTGCCATCAGGGAACTAGCGGGAGGGTACAATGAGCAGTTCTTC. This encodes CAIRELAGGYNEQFF.

This clonotype was seen only once. This clone may be a read error of a much larger clone one base away. The chain links TRBV20-1 to TRBJ2-1; 8 bases are a match to TRBD1. The ends lost 1 base at V and 7 bases at J; junction bases unmatched: 12. The CDR3 is 16 amino acids. The germline CDR1 and CDR2 sequences are DFQATT and SNEGSKA (reference sequence). The CDR3 DNA follows: TGCAGTGCTAGAGTAACAGGGGGTCGGTGGGAGAATGAGCAGTTCTTC. It yields the protein CSARVTGGRWENEQFF.

V usage is TRBV20-1 and J usage is TRBJ1-6; 7 bases fit TRBD1. With 5 bases clipped from V and 6 bases from J, the junction kept 7 bases outside the gene matches. Germline V gene sequence: CDR1 DFQATT, CDR2 SNEGSKA (reference sequence). The CDR3 loop spans 14 amino acids. The CDR3 DNA reads as TGCAGTGCTCGCAGCTCAGGGGGTAATTCACCCCTCCACTTT. This sequence encodes CSARSSGGNSPLHF.

This clonotype has only a few counts. The CDR3 sequence: CASSPRTNTGELFF. CDR3 DNA: TGTGCCAGCAGCCCTCGGACGAACACCGGGGAGCTGTTTTTT. The chain combines TRBV11-3 with TRBJ2-2; D ambiguous. CDR1 is SGHNT and CDR2 is YENEEA in the germline V gene. The CDR3 covers 14 residues. Trimming removed 5 bases from V and 0 bases from J, with 7 bases in between.

This chain links TRBV6-1 with TRBJ2-5; the D gene could be TRBD1 or TRBD2 (7 bases each). Trimming shortened V by 7 bases and J by 5 bases, and 17 bases separated the two germline ends. Germline lookup yields CDR1 MNHNS and CDR2 SASEGT. The CDR3 covers 14 residues. The CDR3 nucleotides read TGTGCCAGCAACCGAAGGGAGGGGGCCGAGACCCAGTACTTC. Translated, it gives CASNRREGAETQYF.

The chain combines TRBV11-2 with TRBJ1-3; D is unclear. CDR1 is SGHAT and CDR2 is FQNNGV in the germline V gene. V was clipped by 2 bases and J by 4 bases, with 12 bases between them. The CDR3 contains 15 residues. The chain's CDR3 is CASSLSSGFGNTIYF. CDR3 sequence (DNA): TGTGCCAGCAGCTTATCTTCTGGGTTCGGAAACACCATATATTTT. Full variable domain (remainder filled in from reference TRBV11-2 and TRBJ1-3): EAGVAQSPRYKIIEKRQSVAFWCNPISGHATLYWYQQILGQGPKLLIQFQNNGVVDDSQLPKDRFSAERLKGVDSTLKIQPAKLEDSAVYLCASSLSSGFGNTIYFGEGSWLTVV.

This clonotype appeared many times. The rearrangement links TRBV5-6 to TRBJ1-5; 7 bases align to TRBD1. Germline-derived CDR1 and CDR2 are SGHDT and YYEEEE. After removal of 0 bases from V and 6 bases from J, the junction contained 3 bases not matched to a gene. CDR3 size: 14 residues. In DNA, the CDR3 is TGTGCCAGCAGCTTGGGACAGGGTGTTCAGCCCCAGCATTTT. Its translation is CASSLGQGVQPQHF. The full variable domain, rest sourced from reference TRBV5-6 and TRBJ1-5, is DAGVTQSPTHLIKTRGQQVTLRCSPKSGHDTVSWYQQALGQGPQFIFQYYEEEERQRGNFPDRFSGHQFPNYSSELNVNALLLGDSALYLCASSLGQGVQPQHFGDGTRLSIL.

There are many counts of this clonotype. V and J are TRBV6-8 and TRBJ2-7; possible D gene TRBD2, 7 bases. The germline gives CDR1 MNHGY, CDR2 SAAAGT. This CDR3 is built from 16 residues. The CDR3 protein is CAREGVTCGSPYEQYV. The CDR3 DNA sequence: TGTGCTAGGGAGGGGGTGACTTGCGGTTCTCCCTACGAGCAGTACGTC.

This clonotype was observed a handful of times. The chain combines TRBV4-2 with TRBJ2-3; D tentatively fits TRBD1 or TRBD2 (5 bases each). The V and J ends lost 0 bases and 0 bases respectively, with 7 bases between them. Germline V gene lookup returns CDR1 LGHNA and CDR2 YNFKEQ. There are 15 residues in the CDR3. For the CDR3, the DNA is TGTGCCAGCAGCCAAGATAGGGACAGCACAGATACGCAGTATTTT. Its translation: CASSQDRDSTDTQYF.

The genes are TRBV20-1 and TRBJ1-5; D call uncertain. Trimming took off 5 bases at V and 0 bases at J, with 11 bases between the two ends. CDR3 length equals 14 residues. Germline CDR1 is DFQATT and CDR2 is SNEGSKA (reference sequence). The CDR3 sequence is CSAVDLSSNQPQHF. The CDR3 nucleotides are TGCAGTGCTGTGGACCTCTCTAGCAATCAGCCCCAGCATTTT.

This clonotype was picked up a small number of times. The V gene is TRBV5-1, the J gene TRBJ1-1, with a possible D match to TRBD1 (5 bases). V was shortened by 0 bases and J by 4 bases, with 16 bases between the two germline ends. This CDR3 has 16 amino acids. Germline lookup yields CDR1 SGHRS and CDR2 YFSETQ. Here the CDR3 DNA reads TGCGCCAGCAGCTTGGGGGGGTCCGGTCTCGGCACTGAAGCTTTCTTT. As protein: CASSLGGSGLGTEAFF.

At least ten counts were recorded for this clonotype. The V call is TRBV5-1, the J call TRBJ2-1; D is undetermined. V lost 4 bases, J lost 10 bases, and 18 bases lay in between. The CDR3 is made up of 14 amino acids. Germline-derived CDR1 and CDR2 are SGHRS and YFSETQ. CDR3 sequence reads: CASSLRTSTMEQFF. The DNA for the CDR3 is TGCGCCAGCAGCCTCCGGACCTCAACCATGGAGCAGTTCTTC. Variable domain in full (rest from reference TRBV5-1 and TRBJ2-1): KAGVTQTPRYLIKTRGQQVTLSCSPISGHRSVSWYQQTPGQGLQFLFEYFSETQRNKGNFPGRFSGRQFSNSRSEMNVSTLELGDSALYLCASSLRTSTMEQFFGPGTRLTVL.

This clonotype was seen more than once but under ten times. This chain uses TRBV21-1 with TRBJ2-7; TRBD1, the D gene given by the table, was not confirmed from the DNA. TRBV21-1 corresponds to a pseudogene. This CDR3 has 15 amino acids. The CDR3: CASSKLKTGEHEQYV. The CDR3 DNA follows: TGTGCCAGCAGCAAACTAAAGACAGGGGAACACGAGCAGTACGTC.

This clonotype was found many times. The chain recombines TRBV5-1 with TRBJ2-1, with D possibly matching TRBD2 (5 bases). This CDR3 has 15 residues. CDR1 is SGHRS, CDR2 YFSETQ, per germline. V dropped 0 bases and J dropped 6 bases, with 13 bases sitting between them. The CDR3 DNA reads TGCGCCAGCAGCTTGGACGCGGGCTGGGGCAATGAGCAGTTCTTC. Its protein product is CASSLDAGWGNEQFF.